This T cell receptor (beta chain) was identified in a study of vaccination effects on CD4 cells after COVID-19 (dated by TCRdb to between 2022 and 2023). The study in broad terms: Across the study, the median time from the second dose to post-vaccine sampling was 72 days (range 14 to 241). In both COVID-19 convalescent patients and infection-naive vaccine recipients, the study compared SARS-CoV-2 spike-specific CD4+ TCR repertoires from before mRNA vaccination with those from after it. A total of ten to eleven COVID-19 convalescent patients and a handful of SARS-CoV-2-naive healthy vaccine recipients were included in the full study. The Oncomine TCR Beta short-read assay on an Illumina iSeq 100 was used to sequence cultures from other donors in the study. Results the study describes overall, beyond this receptor: At late post-vaccination timepoints, both infection-induced and vaccine-induced clones showed marked clonal contraction, consistent with waning T cell responses. The study was limited by a small number of convalescent patients and lacked early post-infection timepoints. In healthy vaccine recipients, vaccine-induced clones were almost all SARS-CoV-2 mono-reactive, with only 1 of 255 cross-reactive with common cold coronaviruses.

V is reduced by 10 bases and J by 8 bases, leaving a spacing of 13 bases between them. The germline V gene encodes CDR1 KGHDR and CDR2 SFDVKD. The cysteine opens and the phenylalanine closes a CDR3 of 12 amino acids. CDR3 DNA only is kept here, 36 bases in frame from base 1. The ViraFEST assay stimulated PBMC with viral peptide pools and then used TCR sequencing to identify antigen-specific CD4+ T cell clonotypes by expansion. After around 10 days of culture, CD4+ T cells were isolated with the EasySep CD4+ T cell isolation kit. Two doses of either the BNT162b2 or the mRNA-1273 mRNA SARS-CoV-2 vaccine were administered to participants. Healthy vaccine recipients had no prior SARS-CoV-2 infection, confirmed by negative nucleocapsid antibodies before and after vaccination. Each well held around 2 million PBMC cultured in IMDM containing around 5% human AB serum, 9.5 to 10 IU/ml IL-2 and gentamicin, along with roughly 10 ug/ml peptides. Half of the culture medium was replaced with fresh IL-2-containing medium on days 3 and 7. Unless noted otherwise, every peptide stimulation condition was grown in triplicate wells. Using Ficoll-Paque Plus gradient centrifugation, PBMC were separated from whole blood and then either used fresh or cryopreserved at -140C. The overlapping peptide pools covered the spike proteins of SARS-CoV-2 as well as those of the common cold coronaviruses HCoV-NL63, HCoV-OC43 and HCoV-229E. The QIAamp micro DNA kit was used to extract genomic DNA from the cultured CD4+ T cells.

Notes on this clone: The antigen this receptor binds is unknown. Within one base of it there is no much larger clone, and no base qualities were kept.

The library was generated by the immunoSEQ multiplex PCR assay. DNA from the cultured and isolated CD4+ T cells underwent TCR beta CDR3 sequencing. The original pipeline was this. Non-productive TCR sequences were discarded, and reads were trimmed to the CDR3 region, with only CDR3s of 7 or more amino acids retained. Antigen-specific clonotypes were identified using the MANAFEST web app by comparison of expansion in peptide wells against reference cultures. For clones to be considered positive, expansion at FDR<0.05 versus reference and all other wells, an odds ratio above 5, and a frequency above 0.1% in two replicate wells were required. Cross-reactive clonotypes were defined as significantly expanded in SARS-CoV-2 spike wells and in at least one common cold coronavirus spike condition. Levenshtein distance calculated with the stringdist R package was used to assess CDR3 similarity, and unrooted trees were constructed with ape in R 3.6.1. The immuneACCESS repertoire file appears here via TCRdb, limited to in-frame rearrangements. These files lack a portion of the clones; in checked studies, under half of the deficit traces to unresolved V genes, and the cause of the others is not known. V, J and clone size derive from that table, while D and trimming were established from the DNA sequence. In this sample the table shows around 24,000 clones, around 77% of which occur a single time. Clones ranked in the top ten supply roughly a quarter of the sample.

The sample was CD4+ T cells from PBMCs cultured with HCoV-NL63 spike peptides, taken after COVID-19 vaccination. The meaning of the sample's cell subset or site label: HCoV-NL63 spike overlapping peptide pool stimulation. The TCR sequence derives from a human donor who received a COVID-19 vaccine. This chain is built from TRBV24-1 and TRBJ2-2; the D gene lacks a confident call. The base sequence is TGTGCCACAGCTACCGAGGTTGGGGAGCTGTTTTTT. It encodes CATATEVGELFF.